The rows below give T cell receptor beta chains drawn from one sample of a study of metastatic and nonmetastatic thyroid tumors. MiXCR was used by TCRdb to re-call the PCR reads. The sample has around 13,000 clones; under 30% are singletons. The source material was blood. The receptors derive from a male donor with papillary thyroid cancer or a benign thyroid nodule (not recorded which). Some clones in this sample may be carry-over from other donors' samples. CDR3s include the opening cysteine and the closing phenylalanine or tryptophan. D genes are given only for firm matches. Clone size, where shown, is once, few, many, or a class for clones that have expanded.

D	V	J	size	CDR3	DNA
-	TRBV5-1	TRBJ1-2	few	CASSLGGAGPYGYTF	TGCGCCAGCAGCTTGGGGGGGGCAGGACCTTATGGCTACACCTTC
-	TRBV27	TRBJ1-5	many	CASGGFNSNQPQHF	TGTGCGTCGGGTGGGTTTAATAGCAATCAGCCCCAGCATTTT
-	TRBV28	TRBJ1-2	many	CASSILPGTKGYTF	TGTGCCAGCAGTATACTACCGGGAACCAAAGGCTACACCTTC
-	TRBV15	TRBJ1-3	few	CATSRDHGSSGNTIYF	TGTGCCACCAGCAGAGATCATGGGAGCTCTGGAAACACCATATATTTT
TRBD2	TRBV6-1	TRBJ2-7	-	CASTRGTIYEQYF	TGTGCCAGCACCAGAGGGACTATCTACGAGCAGTACTTC
-	TRBV20-1	TRBJ2-7	-	CSASTDSYEQYF	TGCAGTGCTAGCACGGACAGCTACGAGCAGTACTTC
TRBD1	TRBV29-1	TRBJ2-7	few	CSVVPDGQGHEQYF	TGCAGCGTGGTCCCAGATGGACAGGGCCACGAGCAGTACTTC
TRBD2	TRBV12-3/TRBV12-4	TRBJ2-2	-	CASSPWGGGRTGELFF	TGTGCCAGCAGTCCCTGGGGGGGAGGGCGGACCGGGGAGCTGTTTTTT
-	TRBV5-4	TRBJ2-7	many	CASSFSPSYEQYF	TGTGCCAGCAGCTTTTCCCCCTCCTACGAGCAGTACTTC
TRBD2	TRBV5-1	TRBJ2-2	-	CASSESLLGLEGELFF	TGCGCCAGCAGCGAGAGCCTACTGGGACTAGAAGGGGAGCTGTTTTTT
TRBD1	TRBV6-1	TRBJ1-1	-	CASRVGQGNTEAFF	TGTGCCAGCAGAGTGGGACAGGGGAACACTGAAGCTTTCTTT
-	TRBV5-1	TRBJ2-7	hyperexpanded	CASSLSVAAYEQYF	TGCGCCAGCAGCTTGTCCGTGGCGGCCTACGAGCAGTACTTC
-	TRBV7-8	TRBJ2-2	-	CASSRGKGLNTGELFF	TGTGCCAGCAGTAGAGGGAAGGGACTCAACACCGGGGAGCTGTTTTTT
TRBD2	TRBV30	TRBJ2-2	-	CAWSSGKTGELFF	TGTGCCTGGAGTAGCGGGAAGACCGGGGAGCTGTTTTTT
-	TRBV19	TRBJ2-7	few	CASSRRTDTYYEQYF	TGTGCCAGTAGTCGGAGGACAGATACTTACTACGAGCAGTACTTC
TRBD2	TRBV6-2/TRBV6-3	TRBJ2-5	many	CASSYREEETQYF	TGTGCCAGCAGTTACCGGGAGGAAGAGACCCAGTACTTC
-	TRBV11-2	TRBJ1-4	-	CASSLVFGIREKLFF	TGTGCCAGCAGCTTAGTCTTTGGGATACGCGAAAAACTGTTTTTT
-	TRBV19	TRBJ2-7	-	CASTGLDSLGAYEQYF	TGTGCCAGTACGGGACTTGACAGTTTGGGCGCCTACGAGCAGTACTTC
TRBD1	TRBV6-6	TRBJ1-1	many	CASSYPTGEQAFF	TGTGCCAGCAGTTACCCTACAGGGGAGCAAGCTTTCTTT
TRBD2	TRBV7-9	TRBJ2-1	-	CASSRTSGSNEQFF	TGTGCCAGCAGCCGGACTAGCGGGAGCAATGAGCAGTTCTTC
TRBD1	TRBV6-6	TRBJ1-6	few	CASSYGDSRDGPLHF	TGTGCCAGCAGTTACGGGGACAGTCGAGATGGACCCCTCCACTTT
TRBD2	TRBV19	TRBJ2-1	once	CASSTASGGGISEQFF	TGTGCCAGTAGTACCGCTAGCGGGGGGGGAATAAGCGAGCAGTTCTTC
-	TRBV7-8	TRBJ2-3	-	CASSLVRRESDTQYF	TGTGCCAGCAGCTTAGTCCGGCGGGAATCAGATACGCAGTATTTT
-	TRBV6-2/TRBV6-3	TRBJ2-1	few	CASSYTGERYNEQFF	TGTGCCAGCAGTTACACGGGGGAGAGGTACAATGAGCAGTTCTTC
-	TRBV20-1	TRBJ2-5	-	CSARDGGKETQYF	TGCAGTGCTAGAGATGGCGGGAAAGAGACCCAGTACTTC
TRBD1	TRBV24-1	TRBJ2-3	few	CATSVGDSRTDTQYF	TGTGCCACCAGTGTCGGGGACAGCCGCACAGATACGCAGTATTTT
-	TRBV6-1	TRBJ2-3	-	CASSEGRERTDTQYF	TGTGCCAGCAGTGAAGGCAGGGAGCGCACAGATACGCAGTATTTT
-	TRBV30	TRBJ2-1	-	CAWSLFTASNEQFF	TGTGCCTGGAGTCTCTTCACGGCTAGCAATGAGCAGTTCTTC
TRBD2	TRBV6-2/TRBV6-3	TRBJ2-1	few	CASSLAGGPNEQFF	TGTGCCAGCAGTCTTGCGGGAGGACCCAATGAGCAGTTCTTC
-	TRBV25-1	TRBJ2-2	many	CASSGHREVGELFF	TGTGCCAGCAGTGGACACAGGGAGGTCGGGGAGCTGTTTTTT
TRBD1	TRBV7-9	TRBJ2-3	-	CASSPGTASDTQYF	TGTGCCAGCAGCCCGGGGACAGCCTCAGATACGCAGTATTTT
TRBD2	TRBV6-1	TRBJ2-7	few	CASSDSAGGYHEQYF	TGTGCCAGCAGTGATTCGGCGGGAGGTTACCACGAGCAGTACTTC
-	TRBV20-1	TRBJ2-7	few	CSARGRDSYEQYF	TGCAGTGCTAGAGGGCGGGACTCCTACGAGCAGTACTTC
TRBD2	TRBV9	TRBJ2-2	-	CASSVEAGGTVLSSGELFF	TGTGCCAGCAGCGTAGAGGCGGGAGGGACGGTATTGTCGTCCGGGGAGCTGTTTTTT
-	TRBV18	TRBJ2-7	many	CASSPQGVEQYF	TGTGCCAGCTCACCGCAGGGTGTCGAGCAGTACTTC
TRBD1	TRBV11-3	TRBJ2-3	many	CASSWTGGPDTQYF	TGTGCCAGCAGCTGGACAGGGGGCCCAGATACGCAGTATTTT
TRBD2	TRBV9	TRBJ2-1	many	CASSARPTSGRANEQFF	TGTGCCAGCAGCGCCCGACCGACTAGCGGGAGGGCTAATGAGCAGTTCTTC
-	TRBV4-2	TRBJ2-7	many	CASSQDKGVGDEQYF	TGTGCCAGCAGCCAAGATAAAGGGGTTGGGGACGAGCAGTACTTC
-	TRBV18	TRBJ2-1	many	CASSPEHGVNEQFF	TGTGCCAGCTCACCCGAACACGGGGTGAATGAGCAGTTCTTC
TRBD2	TRBV27	TRBJ2-3	few	CASSFLSRGRAADTQYF	TGTGCCAGCAGTTTCCTCAGTCGCGGGAGAGCGGCAGATACGCAGTATTTT
-	TRBV27	TRBJ2-7	few	CASSETVGITYEQYF	TGTGCCAGCAGTGAGACAGTAGGGATTACCTACGAGCAGTACTTC
TRBD2	TRBV12-3/TRBV12-4	TRBJ2-3	-	CASSWTSGSTDTQYF	TGTGCCAGCAGTTGGACTAGCGGAAGCACAGATACGCAGTATTTT
TRBD2	TRBV6-4	TRBJ2-7	few	CASRDQRGLVPPYEQYF	TGTGCCAGCAGGGACCAACGGGGACTAGTCCCTCCCTACGAGCAGTACTTC
-	TRBV12-3/TRBV12-4	TRBJ1-6	-	CASSTRGDNSPLHF	TGTGCCAGCAGTACCAGGGGAGATAATTCACCCCTCCACTTT
-	TRBV12-3/TRBV12-4	TRBJ1-5	medium-sized	CASSPRGVDFQPQHF	TGTGCCAGCAGTCCCCGGGGCGTGGATTTTCAACCCCAGCATTTT
-	TRBV7-2	TRBJ2-7	-	CASSLGTGGPYEQYF	TGTGCCAGCAGCCTGGGTACCGGGGGACCGTACGAGCAGTACTTC
TRBD1	TRBV6-1	TRBJ1-2	few	CASSEEGNRGYGYTF	TGTGCCAGCAGTGAAGAGGGTAACAGGGGTTATGGCTACACCTTC
-	TRBV6-2/TRBV6-3	TRBJ2-1	-	CASSYDIYNEQFF	TGTGCCAGCAGCTACGACATCTACAATGAGCAGTTCTTC
TRBD1	TRBV14	TRBJ1-2	-	CASSGQGIYGYTF	TGTGCCAGCAGCGGACAGGGCATTTATGGCTACACCTTC
-	TRBV7-2	TRBJ2-2	-	CASSLPASTGELFF	TGTGCCAGCAGCTTACCAGCGAGCACCGGGGAGCTGTTTTTT
-	TRBV19	TRBJ2-1	few	CASSITQGGYNEQFF	TGTGCCAGTAGTATCACCCAGGGGGGGTACAATGAGCAGTTCTTC